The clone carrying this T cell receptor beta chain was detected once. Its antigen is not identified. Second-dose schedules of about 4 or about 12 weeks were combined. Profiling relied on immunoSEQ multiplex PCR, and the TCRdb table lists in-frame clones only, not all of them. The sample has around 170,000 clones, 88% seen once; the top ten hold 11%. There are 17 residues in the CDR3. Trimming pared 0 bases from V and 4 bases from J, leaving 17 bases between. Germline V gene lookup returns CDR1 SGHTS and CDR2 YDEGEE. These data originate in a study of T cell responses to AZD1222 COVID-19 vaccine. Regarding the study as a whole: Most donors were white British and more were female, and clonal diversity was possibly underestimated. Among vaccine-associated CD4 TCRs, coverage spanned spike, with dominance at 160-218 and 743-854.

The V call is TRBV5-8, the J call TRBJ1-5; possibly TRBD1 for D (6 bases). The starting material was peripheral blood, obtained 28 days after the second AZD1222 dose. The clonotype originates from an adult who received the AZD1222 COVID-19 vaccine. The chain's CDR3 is CASSLVGGAKTNQPQHF. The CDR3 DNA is TGTGCCAGCAGCTTGGTGGGGGGGGCCAAAACAAATCAGCCCCAGCATTTT. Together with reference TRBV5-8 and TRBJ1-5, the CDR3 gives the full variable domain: EAGVTQSPTHLIKTRGQQATLRCSPISGHTSVYWYQQALGLGLQFLLWYDEGEERNRGNFPPRFSGRQFPNYSSELNVNALELEDSALYLCASSLVGGAKTNQPQHFGDGTRLSIL.